This T cell receptor (beta chain) was recovered during a study of long-term antiretroviral therapy in people with HIV. General study findings and limits: ART was followed by higher diversity that remained below transplant donor controls. Blood was collected between about 2003 and 2017, possibly under older ART regimens.

Sampling of each donor yielded at least one pre-ART PBMC sample and at least two post-ART PBMC samples. Comment on this clone: Its antigen is unknown.

CDR3 size: 19 residues. Germline lookup yields CDR1 ENHRY and CDR2 SYGVKD. With 0 bases clipped from V and 4 bases from J, the junction kept 12 bases outside the gene matches. Samples were assayed with immunoSEQ v3.0 at survey level. Sequencing had a target that covered 40,000-50,000 T-cell genomes per sample. TCRdb keeps only in-frame clones here, not all; method: immunoSEQ multiplex PCR. Here the sample spans 25,000 to 35,000 clones, roughly 92% being singletons. V gene TRBV10-3 combines with J gene TRBJ1-5; 10 bases are shared with TRBD1. This clonotype was sampled from a woman in her forties with HIV. Sample: unsorted PBMCs, taken roughly 6.3 years after starting antiretroviral therapy. The CDR3 here is CAISESPPGTGVVNQPQHF. DNA for the CDR3: TGTGCCATCAGTGAGTCGCCTCCCGGGACAGGGGTTGTGAATCAGCCCCAGCATTTT.